Presented here are 8 T cell receptor beta chains from one specimen sequenced in a study of technical replicates of blood from a few donors listed by TCRdb under 2017. The method behind the library was the immunoSEQ multiplex PCR assay. TCRdb obtained this table from immuneACCESS and retained in-frame rearrangements with V and J assigned. These tables miss some clones; where compared with another copy, unresolved V genes account for less than half of the shortfall, and the remainder is unexplained. The sample table holds 55,000 to 70,000 clones, of which around 88% were seen once. The biggest ten clones account for roughly 5% of the sample. The sample taken for sequencing was PBMCs. These receptors all stem from a human donor in good health. Some clones in this sample may be carry-over from other donors' samples.

The chain is built from TRBV6-1 and TRBJ2-7, with a possible D match to TRBD2 (5 bases). V lost 6 bases and J 3 bases, leaving 18 bases between the germline ends. The CDR3 covers 15 residues. Germline loops: CDR1 MNHNS, CDR2 SASEGT. CDR3 DNA: TGTGCCAGCAGGGTCTACCGAGACGGGAACTACGAGCAGTACTTC. Residues: CASRVYRDGNYEQYF.

This clone occurred a few times. The chain has TRBV18 and TRBJ1-1, with TRBD1 identical over 7 bases. CDR3 length equals 14 residues. Germline V gives CDR1 KGHSH, CDR2 LQKENI. The trim removed 2 bases at V and 3 bases at J, leaving 3 bases unmatched. This chain's CDR3 is CASSPRQGDTEAFF. CDR3 sequence (DNA): TGTGCCAGCTCACCAAGGCAGGGGGACACTGAAGCTTTCTTT.

The chain employs TRBV11-3 and TRBJ2-2; 9 bases are shared with TRBD1. The junction had 6 bases not matched to a gene; V was cut back by 0 bases and J by 7 bases. This CDR3 has 16 amino acids. Germline lookup yields CDR1 SGHNT and CDR2 YENEEA. In DNA, the CDR3 is TGTGCCAGCAGCTTAGATGGACAGGGGAATCGCGGGGAGCTGTTTTTT. This codes for CASSLDGQGNRGELFF.

This clone has just one count. The chain employs TRBV7-9 and TRBJ1-2; the D gene is possibly TRBD1 (5 bases). The CDR3 is 13 amino acids. Trimming shortened V by 5 bases and J by 4 bases, and 11 bases separated the two germline ends. The germline V gene has CDR1 SEHNR and CDR2 FQNEAQ (reference sequence). The CDR3 reads CASSPREFYGYTF. The CDR3 DNA is TGTGCCAGCAGCCCCAGGGAATTCTATGGCTACACCTTC.

This clone has just one count. The chain joins TRBV30 to TRBJ2-5, with a weak D call TRBD2 (5 bases). This CDR3 region has 13 residues. Trimming shortened V by 1 base and J by 3 bases, and 9 bases separated the two germline ends. Germline assignment: CDR1 GTSNPN and CDR2 SVGIG (reference sequence). DNA for the CDR3: TGTGCCTGGAGTGCTGGACTCAAAGAGACCCAGTACTTC. It yields the protein CAWSAGLKETQYF.

The chain employs TRBV5-1 and TRBJ2-7; TRBD2 might be the D (6 bases). The germline V and J ends were trimmed by 4 bases and 1 base, with 12 bases remaining between them. From germline, CDR1 is SGHRS and CDR2 YFSETQ. The CDR3 spans 14 residues. The chain's CDR3 is CASSTGTSSYEQYF. Written as DNA, the CDR3 is TGCGCCAGCAGCACCGGGACTTCGTCCTACGAGCAGTACTTC.

The chain uses TRBV7-2 and TRBJ2-2, with 7 bases identical to TRBD1. CDR1 is SGHTA and CDR2 is FQGNSA in the germline V gene. CDR3 length: 13 residues. The ends lost 5 bases at V and 7 bases at J; junction bases unmatched: 4. Here the CDR3 DNA reads TGTGCCAGCAGCAAGACAGGGTTCGGGGAGCTGTTTTTT. Protein product: CASSKTGFGELFF.

This clone came up once. This CDR3 reads CASSDRVGTEAFF. CDR3 DNA: TGTGCCAGCAGTGACAGGGTGGGCACTGAAGCTTTCTTT. V is TRBV6-5 and J is TRBJ1-1, with 7 bases identical to TRBD1. The junction had 4 bases not matched to a gene; V was cut back by 5 bases and J by 4 bases. Germline CDR1 reads MNHEY; CDR2 reads SVGAGI. The CDR3 covers 13 residues.